This TCR beta chain was sequenced during a study of T cells in localized non-small cell lung cancer. The CDR3 consists of 14 residues. Germline CDR1 is SGHNT and CDR2 is YENEEA. V dropped 3 bases and J dropped 0 bases, with 9 bases sitting between them. The method was immunoSEQ multiplex PCR; TCRdb's version includes in-frame clones alone and lacks a portion of them. This table holds about 2,400 clones, approximately 21% found once. This clone counts as medium-sized. The chain employs TRBV11-3 and TRBJ2-7; tentative D call: TRBD2 (6 bases). The clonotype originates from a man aged 35 to 69 with stage I lung adenocarcinoma. Here the sequenced sample was lung tumor tissue, taken before any cancer treatment. The CDR3 region has the DNA TGTGCCAGCAGCTTTGGGACTGCCTCCTACGAGCAGTACTTC. It yields the protein CASSFGTASYEQYF.